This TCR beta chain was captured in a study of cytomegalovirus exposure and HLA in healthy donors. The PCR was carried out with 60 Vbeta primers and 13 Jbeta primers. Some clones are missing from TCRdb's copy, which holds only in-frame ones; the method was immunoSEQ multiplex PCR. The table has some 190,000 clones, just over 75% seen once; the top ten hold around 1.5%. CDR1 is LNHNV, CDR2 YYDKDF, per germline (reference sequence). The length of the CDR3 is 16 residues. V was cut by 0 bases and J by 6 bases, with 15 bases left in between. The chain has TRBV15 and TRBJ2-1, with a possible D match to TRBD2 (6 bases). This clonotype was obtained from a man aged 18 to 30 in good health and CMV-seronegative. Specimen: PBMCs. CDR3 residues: CATSRDLRGYFNEQFF. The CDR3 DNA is TGTGCCACCAGCAGAGATCTACGGGGGTACTTCAATGAGCAGTTCTTC.